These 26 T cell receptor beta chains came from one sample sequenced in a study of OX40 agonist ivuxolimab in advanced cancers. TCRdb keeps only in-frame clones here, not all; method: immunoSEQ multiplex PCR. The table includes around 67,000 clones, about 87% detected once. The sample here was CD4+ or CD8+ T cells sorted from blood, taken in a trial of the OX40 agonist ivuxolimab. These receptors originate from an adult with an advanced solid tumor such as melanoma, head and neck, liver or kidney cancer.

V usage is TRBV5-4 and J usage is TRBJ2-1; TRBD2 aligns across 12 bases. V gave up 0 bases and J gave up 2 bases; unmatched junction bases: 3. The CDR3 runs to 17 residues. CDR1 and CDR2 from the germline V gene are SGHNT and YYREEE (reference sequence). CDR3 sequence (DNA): TGTGCCAGCAGCTTGGCCCCTAGCGGGGGGGCCTACAATGAGCAGTTCTTC. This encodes CASSLAPSGGAYNEQFF.

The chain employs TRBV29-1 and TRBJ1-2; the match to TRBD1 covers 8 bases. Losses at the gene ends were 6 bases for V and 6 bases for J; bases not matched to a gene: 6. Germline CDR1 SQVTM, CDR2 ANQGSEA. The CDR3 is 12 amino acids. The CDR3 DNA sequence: TGCAGCGTGAGGGCGACAGGGGATGGCTACACCTTC. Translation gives CSVRATGDGYTF.

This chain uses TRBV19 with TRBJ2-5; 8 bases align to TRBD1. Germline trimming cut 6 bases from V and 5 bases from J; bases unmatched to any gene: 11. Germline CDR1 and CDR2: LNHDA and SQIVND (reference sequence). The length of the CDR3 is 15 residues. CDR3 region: CASRGTGQWRETQYF. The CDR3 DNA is TGTGCCAGTAGAGGGACAGGTCAATGGCGGGAGACCCAGTACTTC. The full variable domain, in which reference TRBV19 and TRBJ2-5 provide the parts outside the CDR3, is DGGITQSPKYLFRKEGQNVTLSCEQNLNHDAMYWYRQDPGQGLRLIYYSQIVNDFQKGDIAEGYSVSREKKESFPLTVTSAQKNPTAFYLCASRGTGQWRETQYFGPGTRLLVL.

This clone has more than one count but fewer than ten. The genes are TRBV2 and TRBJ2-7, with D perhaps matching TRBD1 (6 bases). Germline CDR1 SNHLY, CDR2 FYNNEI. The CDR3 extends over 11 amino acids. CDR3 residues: CASSRAGTSLV. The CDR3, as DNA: TGTGCCAGCAGCCGAGCCGGGACATCCCTGGTC.

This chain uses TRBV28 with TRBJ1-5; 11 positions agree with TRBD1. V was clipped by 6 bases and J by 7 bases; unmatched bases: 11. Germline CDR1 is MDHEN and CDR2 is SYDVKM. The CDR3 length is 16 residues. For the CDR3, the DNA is TGTGCCAGCAGCGTTCTCCTCGGGACAGGGGGACAGCCCCAGCATTTT. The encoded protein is CASSVLLGTGGQPQHF.

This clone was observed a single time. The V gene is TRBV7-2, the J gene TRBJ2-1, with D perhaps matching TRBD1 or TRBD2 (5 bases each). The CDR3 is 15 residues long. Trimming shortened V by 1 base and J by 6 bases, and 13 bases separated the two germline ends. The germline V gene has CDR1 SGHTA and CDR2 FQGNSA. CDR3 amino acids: CASSLGQGRVNEQFF. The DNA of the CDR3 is TGTGCCAGCAGCTTAGGCCAGGGACGGGTCAATGAGCAGTTCTTC.

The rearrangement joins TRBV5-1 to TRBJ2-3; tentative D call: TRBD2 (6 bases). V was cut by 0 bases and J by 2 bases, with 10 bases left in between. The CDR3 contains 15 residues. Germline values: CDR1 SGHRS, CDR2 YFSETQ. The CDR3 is CASSLDGLPTDTQYF. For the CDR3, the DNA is TGCGCCAGCAGCTTGGACGGACTACCCACAGATACGCAGTATTTT. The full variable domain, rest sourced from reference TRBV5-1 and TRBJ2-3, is KAGVTQTPRYLIKTRGQQVTLSCSPISGHRSVSWYQQTPGQGLQFLFEYFSETQRNKGNFPGRFSGRQFSNSRSEMNVSTLELGDSALYLCASSLDGLPTDTQYFGPGTRLTVL.

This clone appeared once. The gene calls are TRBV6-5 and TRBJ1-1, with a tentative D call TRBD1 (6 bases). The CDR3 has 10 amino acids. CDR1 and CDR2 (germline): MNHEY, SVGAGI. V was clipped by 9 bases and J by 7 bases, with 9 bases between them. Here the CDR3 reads CASGGSEAFF. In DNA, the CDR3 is TGTGCCAGTGGGGGCAGTGAAGCTTTCTTT.

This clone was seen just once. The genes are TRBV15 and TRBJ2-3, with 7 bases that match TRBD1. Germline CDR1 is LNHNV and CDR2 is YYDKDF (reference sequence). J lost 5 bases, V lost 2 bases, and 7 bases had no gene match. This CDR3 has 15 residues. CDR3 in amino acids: CATSRQGGGKDTQYF. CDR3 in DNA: TGTGCCACCAGCAGACAAGGGGGCGGAAAAGATACGCAGTATTTT.

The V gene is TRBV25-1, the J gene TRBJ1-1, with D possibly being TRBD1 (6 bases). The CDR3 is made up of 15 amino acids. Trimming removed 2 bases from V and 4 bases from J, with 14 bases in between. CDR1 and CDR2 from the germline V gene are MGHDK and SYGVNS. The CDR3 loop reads CASSEQGTLLTEAFF. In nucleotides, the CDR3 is TGTGCCAGCAGTGAACAAGGGACACTCCTCACTGAAGCTTTCTTT.

The CDR3 region is CASSLGGRWEYF. The CDR3, as DNA: TGTGCCAGCAGCTTAGGCGGTCGCTGGGAGTACTTC. The rearrangement links TRBV7-2 to TRBJ2-7; D unclear. The germline V gene encodes CDR1 SGHTA and CDR2 FQGNSA. Trimming left V 1 base short and J 11 bases short, with 12 bases between. The CDR3 has 12 residues. Together with reference TRBV7-2 and TRBJ2-7, the CDR3 gives the full variable domain: GAGVSQSPSNKVTEKGKDVELRCDPISGHTALYWYRQSLGQGLEFLIYFQGNSAPDKSGLPSDRFSAERTGGSVSTLTIQRTQQEDSAVYLCASSLGGRWEYFGPGTRLTVT.

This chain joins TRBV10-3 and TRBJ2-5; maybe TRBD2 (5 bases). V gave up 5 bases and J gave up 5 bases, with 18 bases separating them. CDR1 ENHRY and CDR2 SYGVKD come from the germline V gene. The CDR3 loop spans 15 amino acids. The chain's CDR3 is CAISLGSQAGETQYF. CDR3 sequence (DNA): TGTGCCATCAGTTTGGGCTCGCAGGCGGGCGAGACCCAGTACTTC.

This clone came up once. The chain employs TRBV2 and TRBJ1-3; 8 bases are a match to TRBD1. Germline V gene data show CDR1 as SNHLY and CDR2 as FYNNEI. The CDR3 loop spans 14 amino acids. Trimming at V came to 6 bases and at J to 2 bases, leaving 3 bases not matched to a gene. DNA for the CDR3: TGTGCCAGCAGGTTGACAGGGGCTGGAAACACCATATATTTT. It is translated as CASRLTGAGNTIYF.

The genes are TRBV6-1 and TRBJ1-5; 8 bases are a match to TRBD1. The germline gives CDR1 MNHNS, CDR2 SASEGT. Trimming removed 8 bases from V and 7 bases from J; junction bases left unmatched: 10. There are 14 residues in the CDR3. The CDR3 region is CASHVQGAEQPQHF. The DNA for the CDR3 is TGTGCCAGCCATGTCCAGGGGGCGGAACAGCCCCAGCATTTT.

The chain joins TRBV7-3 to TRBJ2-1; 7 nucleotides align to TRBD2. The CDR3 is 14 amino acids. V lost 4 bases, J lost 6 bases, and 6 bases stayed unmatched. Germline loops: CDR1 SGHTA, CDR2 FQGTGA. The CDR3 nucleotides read TGTGCCAGCAGCTCACCGGGGGGTTCCAATGAGCAGTTCTTC. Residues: CASSSPGGSNEQFF.

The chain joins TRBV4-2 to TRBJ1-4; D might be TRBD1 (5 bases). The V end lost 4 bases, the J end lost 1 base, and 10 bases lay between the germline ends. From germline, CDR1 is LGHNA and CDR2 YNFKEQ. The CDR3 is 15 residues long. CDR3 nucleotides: TGTGCCAGCAGCCCCGTAGGGGTAACTAATGAAAAACTGTTTTTT. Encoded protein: CASSPVGVTNEKLFF.

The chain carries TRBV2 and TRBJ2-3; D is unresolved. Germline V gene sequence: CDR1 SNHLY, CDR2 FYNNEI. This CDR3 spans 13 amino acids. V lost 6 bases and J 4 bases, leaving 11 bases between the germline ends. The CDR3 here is CASRGSGSDTQYF. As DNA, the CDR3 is TGTGCCAGCAGAGGTTCAGGATCAGATACGCAGTATTTT.

DNA of the CDR3: TGTGCCAGCAGCCCGGGGGGTAGGGAGACCCAGTACTTC. It is translated as CASSPGGRETQYF. The chain links TRBV7-3 to TRBJ2-5; TRBD2 agrees at 7 bases. Trimming cost V 5 bases and J 5 bases; bases outside gene matches: 5. Germline V lookup: CDR1 SGHTA, CDR2 FQGTGA. This CDR3 contains 13 residues.

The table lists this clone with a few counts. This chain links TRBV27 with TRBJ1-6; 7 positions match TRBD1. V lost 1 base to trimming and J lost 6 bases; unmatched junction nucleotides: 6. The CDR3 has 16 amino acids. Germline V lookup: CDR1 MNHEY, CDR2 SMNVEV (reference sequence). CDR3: CASSLYGTAINSPLHF. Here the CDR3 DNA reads TGTGCCAGCAGTTTATATGGGACAGCGATTAATTCACCCCTCCACTTT.

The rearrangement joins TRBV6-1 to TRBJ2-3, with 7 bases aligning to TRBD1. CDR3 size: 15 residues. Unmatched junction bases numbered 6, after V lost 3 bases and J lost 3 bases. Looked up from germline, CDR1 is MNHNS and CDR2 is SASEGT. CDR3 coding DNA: TGTGCCAGCAGTGATGGGGACAGAGGGACAGATACGCAGTATTTT. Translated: CASSDGDRGTDTQYF.

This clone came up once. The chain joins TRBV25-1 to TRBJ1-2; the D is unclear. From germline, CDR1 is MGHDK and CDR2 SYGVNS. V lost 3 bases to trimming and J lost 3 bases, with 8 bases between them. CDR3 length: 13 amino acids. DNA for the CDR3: TGTGCCAGCAGTGATTCCGGATACTATGGCTACACCTTC. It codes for CASSDSGYYGYTF.

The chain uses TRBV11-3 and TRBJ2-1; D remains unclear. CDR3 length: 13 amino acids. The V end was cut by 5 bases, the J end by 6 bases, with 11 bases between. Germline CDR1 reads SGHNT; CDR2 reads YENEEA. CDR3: CASSRIRINEQFF. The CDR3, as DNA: TGTGCCAGCAGCCGGATCCGAATCAATGAGCAGTTCTTC. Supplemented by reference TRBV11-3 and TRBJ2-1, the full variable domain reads EAGVVQSPRYKIIEKKQPVAFWCNPISGHNTLYWYLQNLGQGPELLIRYENEEAVDDSQLPKDRFSAERLKGVDSTLKIQPAELGDSAVYLCASSRIRINEQFFGPGTRLTVL.

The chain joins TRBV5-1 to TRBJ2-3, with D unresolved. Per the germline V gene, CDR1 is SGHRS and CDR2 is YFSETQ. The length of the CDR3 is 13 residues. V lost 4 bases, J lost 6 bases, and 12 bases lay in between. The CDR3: CASSRAYLDTQYF. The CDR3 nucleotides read TGCGCCAGCAGCCGGGCCTATCTGGATACGCAGTATTTT. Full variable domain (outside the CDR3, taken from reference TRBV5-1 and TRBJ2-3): KAGVTQTPRYLIKTRGQQVTLSCSPISGHRSVSWYQQTPGQGLQFLFEYFSETQRNKGNFPGRFSGRQFSNSRSEMNVSTLELGDSALYLCASSRAYLDTQYFGPGTRLTVL.

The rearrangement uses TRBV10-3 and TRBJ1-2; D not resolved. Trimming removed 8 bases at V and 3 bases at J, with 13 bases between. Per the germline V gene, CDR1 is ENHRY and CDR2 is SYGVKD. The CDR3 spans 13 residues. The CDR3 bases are TGTGCCATCTACACTGGGCTCGACTATGGCTACACCTTC. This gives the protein CAIYTGLDYGYTF.

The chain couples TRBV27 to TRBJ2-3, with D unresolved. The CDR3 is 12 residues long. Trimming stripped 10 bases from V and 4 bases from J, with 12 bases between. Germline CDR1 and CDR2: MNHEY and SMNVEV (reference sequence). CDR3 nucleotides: TGTGCCACCCGAACAGCGTCAGATACGCAGTATTTT. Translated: CATRTASDTQYF.

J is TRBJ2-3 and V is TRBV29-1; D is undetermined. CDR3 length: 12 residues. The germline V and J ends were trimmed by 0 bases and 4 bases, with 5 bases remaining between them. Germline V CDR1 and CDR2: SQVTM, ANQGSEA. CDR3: CSVEEVADTQYF. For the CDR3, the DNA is TGCAGCGTTGAAGAGGTTGCAGATACGCAGTATTTT.